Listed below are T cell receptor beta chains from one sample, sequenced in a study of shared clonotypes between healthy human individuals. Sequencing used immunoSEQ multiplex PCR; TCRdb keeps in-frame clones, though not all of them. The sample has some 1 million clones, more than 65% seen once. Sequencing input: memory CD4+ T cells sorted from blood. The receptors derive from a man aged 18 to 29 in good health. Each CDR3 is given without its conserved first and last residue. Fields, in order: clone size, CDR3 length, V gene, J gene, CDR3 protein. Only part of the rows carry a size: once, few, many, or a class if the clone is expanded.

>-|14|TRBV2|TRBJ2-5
ATMPRLAENQETQY
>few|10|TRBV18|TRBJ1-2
ASSTGNHGYT
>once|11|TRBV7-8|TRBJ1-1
ASARGGNTEAF
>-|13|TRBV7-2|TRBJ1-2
ASSIRDTNNYGYT
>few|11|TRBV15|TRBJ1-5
ATSRGPGQPQH
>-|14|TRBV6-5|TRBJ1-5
ASSSDRAGGNQPQH
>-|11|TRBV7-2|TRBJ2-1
ASSSYLSNEQF
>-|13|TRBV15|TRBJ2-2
ATSGLRDYTGELF
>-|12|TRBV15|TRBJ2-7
ATSSGESSYEQY
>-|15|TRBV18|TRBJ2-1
ASSLWPGANSYNEQF
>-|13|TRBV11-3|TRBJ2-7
ASSTGGTGDHEQY
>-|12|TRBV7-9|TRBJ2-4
ASSDQGGKNIQY
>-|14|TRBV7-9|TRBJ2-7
ASSLARGGSTYEQY
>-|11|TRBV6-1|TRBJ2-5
ASSDPSPRAQY
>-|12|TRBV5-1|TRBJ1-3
ASSSGGDGNTIY
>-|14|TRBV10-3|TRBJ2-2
AIRDSVQVGAGELF
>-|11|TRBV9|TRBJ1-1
ASSVRENTEAF
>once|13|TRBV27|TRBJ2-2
ASSLGGGSTGELF
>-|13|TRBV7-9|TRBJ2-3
ASSLGSGFTDTQY
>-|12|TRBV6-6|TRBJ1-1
ASSYGGVSTEAF
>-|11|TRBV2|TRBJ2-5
ASSETLPGTQY
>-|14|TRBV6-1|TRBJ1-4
ASSVGAKPFNEKLF
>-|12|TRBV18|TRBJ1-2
ASSPGSQGVGYT
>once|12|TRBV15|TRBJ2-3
ATSRDPSDDTQY
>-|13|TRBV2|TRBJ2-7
ASSNEREESYEQY
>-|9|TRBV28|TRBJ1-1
ASSSGVNAF
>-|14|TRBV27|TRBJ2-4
ASGMLKGIAKNIQY
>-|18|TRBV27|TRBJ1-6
ASSRKLGQGTAGGNSPLH
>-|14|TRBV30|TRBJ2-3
AWRRGTSGKIDTQY
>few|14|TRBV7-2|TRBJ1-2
ASSLSATGTSYGYT
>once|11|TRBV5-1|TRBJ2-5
ASSGASGETQY
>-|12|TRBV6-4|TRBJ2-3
ASSCREPTDTQY
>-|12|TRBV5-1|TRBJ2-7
ASSLVDRAYEQY
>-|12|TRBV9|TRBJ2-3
ASSVARETDTQY
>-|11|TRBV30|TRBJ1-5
AWSLGPGQPQH
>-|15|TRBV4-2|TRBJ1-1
ASSQEGSAGLNTEAF
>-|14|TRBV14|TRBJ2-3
ASSHVQGAKSDTQY
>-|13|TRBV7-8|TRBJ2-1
ASSLKGDLYNEQF
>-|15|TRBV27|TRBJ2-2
ASTFTGTGGAGGELF
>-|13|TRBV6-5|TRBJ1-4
ASRPTGALEEKLF
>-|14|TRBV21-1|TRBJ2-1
ASSKRTVSSYNEQF
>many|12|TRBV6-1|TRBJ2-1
ASTRQVFYNEQF
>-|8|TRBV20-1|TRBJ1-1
SASKGEAF
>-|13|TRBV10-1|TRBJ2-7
ASSEGTSGSNEQY
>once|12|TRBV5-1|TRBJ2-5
ASSLGISGETQY
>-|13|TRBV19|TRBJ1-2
ASSIQVTGTYGYT
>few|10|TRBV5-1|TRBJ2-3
ASSLASDTQY
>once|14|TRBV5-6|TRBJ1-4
ASSVDRGLTNEKLF
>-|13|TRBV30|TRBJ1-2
AWSVKLGQTYGYT
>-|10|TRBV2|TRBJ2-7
ASTGGGFEQY
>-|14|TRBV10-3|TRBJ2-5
AISDGLAGTPGTQY
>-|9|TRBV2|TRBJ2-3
ASRLLDTQY
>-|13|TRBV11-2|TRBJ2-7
ASSQGRAGIYEQY
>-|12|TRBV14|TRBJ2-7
ASSPLGLSYEQY
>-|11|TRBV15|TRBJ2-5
ATSSRLRETQY